Sequencing of this T cell receptor (beta chain) was carried out in a study of glioma-infiltrating T cells. The study, taken as a whole, reports: Above-expected tissue-blood divergence occurred in all gliomas, most in low-grade ones. Very few CDR3 sequences were shared between tissue and blood.

Using RNA template, CDR3s of TCR alpha and beta were amplified with iRepertoire arm-PCR. Input was roughly 95-450 ng of tissue mRNA or PBMC total RNA. In TCRdb, the multiplex PCR reads were re-called with MiXCR into one record per CDR3 protein. The sample consists of about 180,000 distinct CDR3 sequences, more than 35% of them appearing once. A remark on this clonotype: The antigen is unknown. This may be a read error: a much more frequent sequence differs by one nucleotide.

CDR3 length: 12 amino acids. The germline V gene has CDR1 MGHRA and CDR2 YSYEKL. The chain links TRBV4-1 to TRBJ2-7, with D unresolved. Sequencing used glioma tissue, nonneoplastic brain tissue, or PBMCs (not recorded which). The TCR originated in a human donor with low-grade glioma or glioblastoma, undergoing nonglioma brain surgery, or in good health (not recorded which). In DNA, the CDR3 is TGCGACAGCAGCCAGTCGACTGACAAGCAGTACTTC. It codes for CDSSQSTDKQYF.